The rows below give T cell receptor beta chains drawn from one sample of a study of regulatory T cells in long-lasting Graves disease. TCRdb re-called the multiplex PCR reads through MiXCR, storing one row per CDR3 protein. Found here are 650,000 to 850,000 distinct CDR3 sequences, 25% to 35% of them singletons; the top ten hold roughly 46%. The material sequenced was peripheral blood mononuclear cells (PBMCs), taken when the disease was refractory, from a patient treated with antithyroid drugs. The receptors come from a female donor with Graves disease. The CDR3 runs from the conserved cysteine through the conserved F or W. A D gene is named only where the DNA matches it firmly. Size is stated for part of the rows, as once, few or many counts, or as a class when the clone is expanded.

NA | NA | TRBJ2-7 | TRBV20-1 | CSARLAREGEQYF | TGCAGTGCTAGATTGGCGAGAGAGGGGGAGCAGTACTTC
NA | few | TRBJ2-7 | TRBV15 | CATSRDGETFLSYEQYF | TGTGCCACCAGCAGAGATGGCGAAACATTCCTCTCCTACGAGCAGTACTTC
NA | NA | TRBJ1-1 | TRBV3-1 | CASRAPRGNTEAFF | TGTGCCAGCCGTGCCCCGAGGGGGAACACTGAAGCTTTCTTT
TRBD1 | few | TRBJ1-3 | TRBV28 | CASLETGPGNTIYF | TGTGCCAGCCTTGAGACAGGGCCGGGAAACACCATATATTTT
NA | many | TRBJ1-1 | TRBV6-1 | CASSERLNTEAFF | TGTGCCAGCAGTGAGAGACTGAACACTGAAGCTTTCTTT
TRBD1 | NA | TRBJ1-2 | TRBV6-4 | CASKPGQGFGYTF | TGTGCCAGCAAGCCGGGACAGGGGTTTGGCTACACCTTC
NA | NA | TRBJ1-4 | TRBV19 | CASSTDGANEKLFF | TGTGCCAGTAGTACGGACGGAGCTAATGAAAAACTGTTTTTT
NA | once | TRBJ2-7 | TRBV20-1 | CSAYWTESEEQYF | TGCAGTGCTTATTGGACAGAGAGTGAAGAGCAGTACTTC
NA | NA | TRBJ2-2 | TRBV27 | CASSLRLLDRPTGELFF | TGTGCCAGCAGTTTACGTTTACTGGACAGACCCACCGGGGAGCTGTTTTTT
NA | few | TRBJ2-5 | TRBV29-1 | CSVCQGSVQETQYF | TGCAGCGTATGTCAAGGTAGCGTCCAAGAGACCCAGTACTTC
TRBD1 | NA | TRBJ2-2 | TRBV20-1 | CSAVDRVASGELFF | TGCAGTGCTGTCGACAGGGTTGCTTCCGGGGAGCTGTTTTTT
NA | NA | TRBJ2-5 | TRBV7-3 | CASSLTRRAPETQYF | TGTGCCAGCAGCTTAACGCGCAGGGCACCAGAGACCCAGTACTTC
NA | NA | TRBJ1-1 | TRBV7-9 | CASNPGENTEAFF | TGTGCCAGCAACCCCGGGGAAAACACTGAAGCTTTCTTT
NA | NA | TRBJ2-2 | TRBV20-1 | CSAETANTGELFF | TGCAGTGCTGAGACAGCGAACACCGGGGAGCTGTTTTTT
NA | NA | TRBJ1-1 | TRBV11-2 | CASSFWNTEASF | TGTGCCAGCAGCTTTTGGAACACTGAAGCTTCCTTT
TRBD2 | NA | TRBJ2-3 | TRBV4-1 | CASSQDHSGNTDTQYF | TGCGCCAGCAGCCAAGATCATAGCGGGAACACAGATACGCAGTATTTT
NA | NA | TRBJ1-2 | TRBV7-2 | CASSPPERGGYTF | TGTGCCAGCAGCCCACCCGAGAGAGGTGGCTACACCTTC
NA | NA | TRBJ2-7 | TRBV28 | CASSSRGGQFFYEQYF | TGTGCCAGCAGCTCCCGTGGGGGGCAGTTTTTCTACGAGCAGTACTTC